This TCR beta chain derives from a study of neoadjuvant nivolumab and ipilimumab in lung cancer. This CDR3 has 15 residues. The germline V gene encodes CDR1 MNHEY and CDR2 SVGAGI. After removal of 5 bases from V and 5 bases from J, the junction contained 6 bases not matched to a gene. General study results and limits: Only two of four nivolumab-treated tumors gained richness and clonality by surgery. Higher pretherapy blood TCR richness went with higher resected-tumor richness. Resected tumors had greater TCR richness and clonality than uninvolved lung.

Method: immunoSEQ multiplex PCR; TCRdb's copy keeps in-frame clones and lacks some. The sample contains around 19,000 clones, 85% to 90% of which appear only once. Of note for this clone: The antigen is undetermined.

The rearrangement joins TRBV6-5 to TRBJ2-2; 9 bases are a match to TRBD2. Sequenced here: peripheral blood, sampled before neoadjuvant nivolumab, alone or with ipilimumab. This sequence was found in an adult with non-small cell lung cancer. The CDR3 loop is CASSIAGVGTGELFF. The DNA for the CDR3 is TGTGCCAGCAGTATAGCGGGAGTAGGTACCGGGGAGCTGTTTTTT.